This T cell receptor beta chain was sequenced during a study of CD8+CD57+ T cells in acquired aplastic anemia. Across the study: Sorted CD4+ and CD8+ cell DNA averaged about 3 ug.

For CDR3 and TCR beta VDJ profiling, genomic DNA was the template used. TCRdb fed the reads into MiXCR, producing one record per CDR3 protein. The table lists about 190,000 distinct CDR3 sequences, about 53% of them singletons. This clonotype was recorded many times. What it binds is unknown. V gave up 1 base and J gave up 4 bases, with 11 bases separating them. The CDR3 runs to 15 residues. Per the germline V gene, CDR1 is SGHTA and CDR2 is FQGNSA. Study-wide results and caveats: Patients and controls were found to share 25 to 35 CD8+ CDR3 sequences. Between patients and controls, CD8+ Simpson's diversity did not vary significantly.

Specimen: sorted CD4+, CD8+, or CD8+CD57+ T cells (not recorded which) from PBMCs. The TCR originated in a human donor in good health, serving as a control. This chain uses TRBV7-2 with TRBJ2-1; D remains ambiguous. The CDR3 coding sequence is TGTGCCAGCAGCTTAGATGTAGTCAGGTACAATGAGCAGTTCTTC. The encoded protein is CASSLDVVRYNEQFF.